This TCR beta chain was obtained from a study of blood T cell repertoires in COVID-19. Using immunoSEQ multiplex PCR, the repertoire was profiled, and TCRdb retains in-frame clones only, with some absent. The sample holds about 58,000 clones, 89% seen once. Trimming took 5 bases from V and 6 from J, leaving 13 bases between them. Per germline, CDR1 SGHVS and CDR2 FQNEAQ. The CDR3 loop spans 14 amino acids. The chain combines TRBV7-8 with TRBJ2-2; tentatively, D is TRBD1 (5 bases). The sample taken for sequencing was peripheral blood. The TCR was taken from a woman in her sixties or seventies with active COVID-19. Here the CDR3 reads CASSPETVSGELFF. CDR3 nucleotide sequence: TGTGCCAGCAGCCCAGAGACAGTCTCCGGGGAGCTGTTTTTT. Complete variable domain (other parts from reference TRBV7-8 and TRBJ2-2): GAGVSQSPRYKVAKRGQDVALRCDPISGHVSLFWYQQALGQGPEFLTYFQNEAQLDKSGLPSDRFFAERPEGSVSTLKIQRTQQEDSAVYLCASSPETVSGELFFGEGSRLTVL.